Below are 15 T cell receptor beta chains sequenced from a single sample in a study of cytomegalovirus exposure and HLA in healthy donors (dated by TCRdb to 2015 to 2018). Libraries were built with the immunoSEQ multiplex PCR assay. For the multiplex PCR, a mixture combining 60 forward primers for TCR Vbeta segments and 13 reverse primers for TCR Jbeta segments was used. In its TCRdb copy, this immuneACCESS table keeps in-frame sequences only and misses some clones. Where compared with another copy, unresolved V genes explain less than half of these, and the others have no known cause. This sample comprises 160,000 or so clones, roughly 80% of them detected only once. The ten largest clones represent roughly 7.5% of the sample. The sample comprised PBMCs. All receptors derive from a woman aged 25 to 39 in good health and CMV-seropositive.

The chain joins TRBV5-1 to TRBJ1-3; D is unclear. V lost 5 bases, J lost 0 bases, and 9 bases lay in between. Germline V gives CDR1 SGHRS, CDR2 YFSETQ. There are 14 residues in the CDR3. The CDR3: CASRHPGSGNTIYF. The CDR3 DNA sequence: TGCGCCAGCAGGCATCCGGGCTCTGGAAACACCATATATTTT.

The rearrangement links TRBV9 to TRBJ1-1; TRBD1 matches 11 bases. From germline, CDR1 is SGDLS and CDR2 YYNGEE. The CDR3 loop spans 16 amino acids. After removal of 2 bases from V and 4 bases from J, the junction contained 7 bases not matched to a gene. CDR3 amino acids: CASSVSSGTGGTEAFF. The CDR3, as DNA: TGTGCCAGCAGCGTTTCTTCCGGGACAGGGGGCACTGAAGCTTTCTTT.

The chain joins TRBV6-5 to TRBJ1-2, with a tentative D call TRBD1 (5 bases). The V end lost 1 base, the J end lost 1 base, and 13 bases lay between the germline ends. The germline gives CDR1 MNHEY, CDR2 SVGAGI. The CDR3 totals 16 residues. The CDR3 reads CASSYFVGLGNYGYTF. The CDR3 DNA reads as TGTGCCAGCAGTTACTTTGTGGGACTGGGTAACTATGGCTACACCTTC.

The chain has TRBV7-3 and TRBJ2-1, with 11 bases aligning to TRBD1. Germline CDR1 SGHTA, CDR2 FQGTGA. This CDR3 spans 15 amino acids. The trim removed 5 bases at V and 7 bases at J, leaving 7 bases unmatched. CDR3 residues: CASSPGQGARNEQFF. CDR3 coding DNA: TGTGCCAGCAGCCCCGGACAGGGGGCGAGGAATGAGCAGTTCTTC.

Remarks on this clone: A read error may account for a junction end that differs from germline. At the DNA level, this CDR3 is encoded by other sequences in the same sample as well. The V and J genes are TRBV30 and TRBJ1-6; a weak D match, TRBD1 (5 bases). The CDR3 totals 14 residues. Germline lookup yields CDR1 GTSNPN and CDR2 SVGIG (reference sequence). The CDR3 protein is CAWSGGLENSPLHF. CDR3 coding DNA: TGTGCCTGGAGTGGGGGCCTAGAGAATTCCCCCCTCCACTTT.

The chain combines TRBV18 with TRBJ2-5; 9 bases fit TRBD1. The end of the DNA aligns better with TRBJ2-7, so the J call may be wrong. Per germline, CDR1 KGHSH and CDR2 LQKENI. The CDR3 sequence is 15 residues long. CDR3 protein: CASSLRGTGPYEQYF. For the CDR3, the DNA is TGTGCCAGCTCCCTACGGGGGACAGGGCCCTACGAGCAGTACTTC.

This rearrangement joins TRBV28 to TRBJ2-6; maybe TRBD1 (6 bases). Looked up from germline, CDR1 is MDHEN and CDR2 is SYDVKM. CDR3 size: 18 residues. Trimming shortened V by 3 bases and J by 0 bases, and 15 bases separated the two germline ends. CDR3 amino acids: CASSLNRVISSGANVLTF. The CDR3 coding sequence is TGTGCCAGCAGTTTGAACAGGGTAATAAGCTCTGGGGCCAACGTCCTGACTTTC.

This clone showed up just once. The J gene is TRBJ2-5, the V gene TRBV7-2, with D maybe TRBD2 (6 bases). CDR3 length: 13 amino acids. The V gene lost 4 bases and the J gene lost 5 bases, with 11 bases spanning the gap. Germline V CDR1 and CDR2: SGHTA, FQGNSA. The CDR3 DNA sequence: TGTGCCAGCAGCTACACTAGCTGGGAGACCCAGTACTTC. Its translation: CASSYTSWETQYF.

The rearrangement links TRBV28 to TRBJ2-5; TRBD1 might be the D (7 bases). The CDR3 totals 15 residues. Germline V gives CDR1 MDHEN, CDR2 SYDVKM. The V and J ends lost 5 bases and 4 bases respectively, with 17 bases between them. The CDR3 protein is CASSRPRQGGETQYF. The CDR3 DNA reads TGTGCCAGCAGTCGACCGAGACAGGGAGGAGAGACCCAGTACTTC.

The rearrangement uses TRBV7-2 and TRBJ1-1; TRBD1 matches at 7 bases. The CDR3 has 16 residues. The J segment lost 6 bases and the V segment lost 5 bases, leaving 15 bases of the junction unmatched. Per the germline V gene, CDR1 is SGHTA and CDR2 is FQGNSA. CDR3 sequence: CASSLGPDRMGAEAFF. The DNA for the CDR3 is TGTGCCAGCAGCCTAGGCCCGGACAGGATGGGCGCTGAAGCTTTCTTT.

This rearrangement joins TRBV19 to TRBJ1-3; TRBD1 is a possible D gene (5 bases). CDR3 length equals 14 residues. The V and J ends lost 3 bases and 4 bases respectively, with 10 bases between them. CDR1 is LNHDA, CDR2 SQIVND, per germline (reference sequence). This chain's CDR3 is CASSISGGGNTIYF. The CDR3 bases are TGTGCCAGTAGTATTTCGGGGGGAGGAAACACCATATATTTT.

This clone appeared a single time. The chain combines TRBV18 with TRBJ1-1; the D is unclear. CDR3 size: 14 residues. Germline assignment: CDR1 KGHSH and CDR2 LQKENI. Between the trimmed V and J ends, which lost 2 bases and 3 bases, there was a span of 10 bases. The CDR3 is CASSPLTVDTEAFF. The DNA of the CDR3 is TGTGCCAGCTCACCATTAACTGTTGACACTGAAGCTTTCTTT.

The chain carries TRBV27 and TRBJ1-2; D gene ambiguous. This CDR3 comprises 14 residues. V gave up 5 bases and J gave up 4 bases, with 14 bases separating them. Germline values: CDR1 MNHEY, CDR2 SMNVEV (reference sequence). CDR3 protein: CASSPRESFYGYTF. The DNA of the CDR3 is TGTGCCAGCAGTCCAAGGGAGTCCTTCTATGGCTACACCTTC.

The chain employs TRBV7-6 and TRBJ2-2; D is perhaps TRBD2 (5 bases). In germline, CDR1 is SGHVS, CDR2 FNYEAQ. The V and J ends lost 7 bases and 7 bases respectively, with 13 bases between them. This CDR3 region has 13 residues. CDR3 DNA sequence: TGTGCCAGCACCTCTAATCGGGGCGGGGAGCTGTTTTTT. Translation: CASTSNRGGELFF.

The CDR3, as DNA: TGTGCCAGCAGCTTTTCAGGGAACACTGAAGCTTTCTTT. It is translated as CASSFSGNTEAFF. This chain connects TRBV7-3 to TRBJ1-1; D call uncertain. The CDR3 consists of 13 residues. Per the germline V gene, CDR1 is SGHTA and CDR2 is FQGTGA. Trimming left V 3 bases short and J 1 base short, with 6 bases between.